These 2 T cell receptor beta chains were sequenced from one sample in a study of human T cells and chemical hapten exposure (TCRdb year 2021). The library came from RACE. TCRdb lists the instrument as NextSeq 500. The public reads were run again by TCRdb, first through fastp at Q25 and then through MiXCR, and only productive beta chains were kept. Here each entry gathers all rows of one CDR3 protein and keeps the most common genes and DNA. The sample table records around 110,000 distinct CDR3 sequences; around 10% of these occur just once. Around 1.5% of the sample is in the top ten clones. What the time point label conveys for this sample: patch test 1, 2 weeks after DPC sensitization. The intended sense of this specimen's treatment or condition label: therapeutic diphenylcyclopropenone sensitization with weekly scalp DPC. This sample comprised whole blood, obtained in connection with sensitization to the hapten diphenylcyclopropenone (DPC). The receptors originated from a woman aged 45 to 65 with alopecia areata. Some clones in this sample may be carry-over from other donors' samples.

Concerning this clonotype: One base away lies a much larger clone, so this may be a sequencing read error. The chain employs TRBV29-1 and TRBJ2-3; maybe TRBD1 (5 bases). Trimming left V 4 bases short and J 2 bases short, with 10 bases between. CDR1 is SQVTM and CDR2 is ANQGSEA in the germline V gene. The CDR3 length is 13 residues. The CDR3 DNA is TGCAGCGTTGGAAGGACATACACAGATACGCAGTATTTT. As protein: CSVGRTYTDTQYF.

This clonotype was observed at least ten times. This chain joins TRBV11-2 and TRBJ2-1; 14 bases map to TRBD2. CDR3 size: 15 residues. The junction had 5 bases not matched to a gene; V was cut back by 6 bases and J by 7 bases. The germline CDR1 and CDR2 sequences are SGHAT and FQNNGV. The CDR3 coding sequence is TGTGCCAGCAGTCGGACTAGCGGGAGGCTGAATGAGCAGTTCTTC. As protein: CASSRTSGRLNEQFF.